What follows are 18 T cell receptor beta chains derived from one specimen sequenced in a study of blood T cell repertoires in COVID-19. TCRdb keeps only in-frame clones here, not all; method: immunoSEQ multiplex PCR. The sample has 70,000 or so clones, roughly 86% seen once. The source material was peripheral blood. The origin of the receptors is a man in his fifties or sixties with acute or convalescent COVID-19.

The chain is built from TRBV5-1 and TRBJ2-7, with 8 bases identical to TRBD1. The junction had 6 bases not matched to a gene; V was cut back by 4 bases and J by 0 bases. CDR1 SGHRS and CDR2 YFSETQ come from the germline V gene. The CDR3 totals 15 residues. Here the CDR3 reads CASSPDRGPSYEQYF. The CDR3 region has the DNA TGCGCCAGCAGCCCCGACAGGGGCCCCTCCTACGAGCAGTACTTC.

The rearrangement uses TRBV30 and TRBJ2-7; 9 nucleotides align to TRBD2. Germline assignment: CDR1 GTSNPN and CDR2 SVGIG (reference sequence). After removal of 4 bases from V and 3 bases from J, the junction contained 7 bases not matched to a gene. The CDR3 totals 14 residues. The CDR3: CAWTTSGRIYEQYF. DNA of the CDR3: TGTGCCTGGACCACTAGCGGGCGAATCTACGAGCAGTACTTC.

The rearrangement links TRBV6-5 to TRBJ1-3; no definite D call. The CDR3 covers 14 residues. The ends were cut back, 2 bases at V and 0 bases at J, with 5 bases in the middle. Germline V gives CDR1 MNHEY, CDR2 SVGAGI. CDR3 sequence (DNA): TGTGCCAGCAGTTACCAGTCCTCTGGAAACACCATATATTTT. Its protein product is CASSYQSSGNTIYF.

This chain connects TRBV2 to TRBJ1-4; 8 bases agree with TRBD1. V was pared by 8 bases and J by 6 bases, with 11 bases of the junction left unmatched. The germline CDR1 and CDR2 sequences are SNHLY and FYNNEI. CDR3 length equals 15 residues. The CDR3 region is CASRDSGGGDEKLFF. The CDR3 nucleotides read TGTGCCAGCCGAGATTCAGGGGGCGGTGATGAAAAACTGTTTTTT.

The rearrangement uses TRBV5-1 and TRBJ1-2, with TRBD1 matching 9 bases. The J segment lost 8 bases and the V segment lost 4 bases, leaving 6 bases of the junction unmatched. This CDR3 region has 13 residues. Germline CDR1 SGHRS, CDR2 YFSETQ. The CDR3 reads CASSTGGEGGYTF. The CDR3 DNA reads TGCGCCAGCAGCACAGGGGGCGAGGGGGGCTACACCTTC.

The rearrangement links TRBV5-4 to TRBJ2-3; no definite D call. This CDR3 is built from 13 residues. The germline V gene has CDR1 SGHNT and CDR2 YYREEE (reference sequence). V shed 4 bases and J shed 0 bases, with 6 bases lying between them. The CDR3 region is CASSTTSTDTQYF. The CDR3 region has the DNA TGTGCCAGCAGCACTACTAGCACAGATACGCAGTATTTT.

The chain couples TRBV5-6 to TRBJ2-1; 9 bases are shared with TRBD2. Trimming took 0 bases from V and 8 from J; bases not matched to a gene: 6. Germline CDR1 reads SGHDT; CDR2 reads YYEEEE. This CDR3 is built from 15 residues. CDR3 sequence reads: CASSLGLAGSYEQFF. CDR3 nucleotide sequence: TGTGCCAGCAGCTTGGGGCTAGCGGGGTCCTATGAGCAGTTCTTC.

CDR3 protein: CASSLAARKNTEAFF. CDR3 nucleotides: TGCGCCAGCAGCTTGGCTGCCAGGAAGAACACTGAAGCTTTCTTT. The rearrangement joins TRBV5-1 to TRBJ1-1, with D hard to call. Germline CDR1 reads SGHRS; CDR2 reads YFSETQ. The ends were cut back, 0 bases at V and 1 base at J, with 10 bases in the middle. The CDR3 covers 15 residues.

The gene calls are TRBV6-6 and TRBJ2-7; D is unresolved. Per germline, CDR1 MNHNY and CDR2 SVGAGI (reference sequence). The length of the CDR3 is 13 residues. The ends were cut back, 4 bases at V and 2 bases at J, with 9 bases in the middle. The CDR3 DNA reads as TGTGCCAGCAGTTTACCCGGTACCTACGAGCAGTACTTC. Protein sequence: CASSLPGTYEQYF.

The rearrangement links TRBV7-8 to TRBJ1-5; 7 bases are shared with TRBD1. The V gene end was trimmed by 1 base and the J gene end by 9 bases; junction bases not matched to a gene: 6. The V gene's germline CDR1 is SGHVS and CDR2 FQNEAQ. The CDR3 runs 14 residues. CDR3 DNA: TGTGCCAGCAGCTTAGGCCAGGGGGTAACGCCCCAGCATTTT. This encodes CASSLGQGVTPQHF.

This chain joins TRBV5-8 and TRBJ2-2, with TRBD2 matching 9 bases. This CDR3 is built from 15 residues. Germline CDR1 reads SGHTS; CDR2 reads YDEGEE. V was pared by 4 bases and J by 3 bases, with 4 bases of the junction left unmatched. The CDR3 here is CASSRTSAYTGELFF. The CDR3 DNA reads TGTGCCAGCAGCCGGACTAGCGCCTACACCGGGGAGCTGTTTTTT.

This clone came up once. CDR3 nucleotides: TGTGCCAGCGGCGCCTCGGGGTCAAGAGAAGGGGAGCAGTTCTTC. Its translation is CASGASGSREGEQFF. The chain carries TRBV3-1 (or the pseudogene TRBV3-2) and TRBJ2-1; D may be TRBD2 (5 bases). The CDR3 is 15 residues long. V was pared by 8 bases and J by 10 bases, with 24 bases between. Per germline, CDR1 LGHDT and CDR2 YNNKEL (reference sequence).

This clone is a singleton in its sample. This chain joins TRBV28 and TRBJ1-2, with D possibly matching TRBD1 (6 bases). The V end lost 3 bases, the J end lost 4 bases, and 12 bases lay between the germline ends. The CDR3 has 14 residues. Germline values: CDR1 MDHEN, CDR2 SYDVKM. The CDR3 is CASSFSQGLYGYTF. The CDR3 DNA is TGTGCCAGCAGTTTTTCGCAGGGGCTCTATGGCTACACCTTC.

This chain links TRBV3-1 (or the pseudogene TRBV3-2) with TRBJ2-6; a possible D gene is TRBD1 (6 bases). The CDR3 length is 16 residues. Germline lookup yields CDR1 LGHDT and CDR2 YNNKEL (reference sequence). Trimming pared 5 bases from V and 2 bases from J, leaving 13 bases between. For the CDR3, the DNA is TGTGCCAGCAGCAAACAGGGTGTCACTGGGGCCAACGTCCTGACTTTC. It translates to CASSKQGVTGANVLTF.

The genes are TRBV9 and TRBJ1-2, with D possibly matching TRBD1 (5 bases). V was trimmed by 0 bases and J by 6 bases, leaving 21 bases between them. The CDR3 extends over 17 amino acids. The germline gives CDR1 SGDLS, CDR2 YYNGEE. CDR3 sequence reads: CASSVGTWGRSLNGYTF. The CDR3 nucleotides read TGTGCCAGCAGCGTAGGAACTTGGGGGAGGTCTTTGAATGGCTACACCTTC.

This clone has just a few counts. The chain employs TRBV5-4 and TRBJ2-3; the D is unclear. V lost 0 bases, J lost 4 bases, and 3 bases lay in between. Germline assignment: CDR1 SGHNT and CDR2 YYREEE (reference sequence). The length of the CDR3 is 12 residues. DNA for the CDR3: TGTGCCAGCAGCTTGGTCGCAGATACGCAGTATTTT. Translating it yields CASSLVADTQYF.

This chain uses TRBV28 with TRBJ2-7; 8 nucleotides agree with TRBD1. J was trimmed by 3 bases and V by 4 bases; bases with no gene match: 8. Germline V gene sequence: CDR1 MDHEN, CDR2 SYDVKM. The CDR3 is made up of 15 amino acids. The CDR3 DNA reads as TGTGCCAGCAGTTCACAGGGGGTCTCCTTCTACGAGCAGTACTTC. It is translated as CASSSQGVSFYEQYF.

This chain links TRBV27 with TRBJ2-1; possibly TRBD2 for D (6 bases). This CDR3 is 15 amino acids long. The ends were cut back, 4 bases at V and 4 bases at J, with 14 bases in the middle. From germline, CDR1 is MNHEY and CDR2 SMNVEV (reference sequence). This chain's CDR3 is CASSSPMGGYNEQFF. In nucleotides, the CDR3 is TGTGCCAGCAGTTCGCCGATGGGGGGTTACAATGAGCAGTTCTTC.